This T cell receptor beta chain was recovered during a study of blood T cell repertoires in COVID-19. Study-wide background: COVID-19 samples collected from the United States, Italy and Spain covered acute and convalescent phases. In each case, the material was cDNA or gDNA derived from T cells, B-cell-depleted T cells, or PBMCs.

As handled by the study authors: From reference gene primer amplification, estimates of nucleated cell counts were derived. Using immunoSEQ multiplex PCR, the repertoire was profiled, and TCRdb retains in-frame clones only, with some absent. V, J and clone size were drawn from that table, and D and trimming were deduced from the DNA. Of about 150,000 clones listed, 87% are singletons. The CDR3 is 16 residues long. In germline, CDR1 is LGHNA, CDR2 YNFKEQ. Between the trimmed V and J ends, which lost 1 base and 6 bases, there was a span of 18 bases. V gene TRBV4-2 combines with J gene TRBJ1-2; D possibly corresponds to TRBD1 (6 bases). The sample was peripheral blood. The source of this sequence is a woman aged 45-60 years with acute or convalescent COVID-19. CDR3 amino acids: CASSQGDNRRMDGYTF. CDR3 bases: TGTGCCAGCAGCCAAGGGGACAACCGGCGCATGGATGGCTACACCTTC.